The 27 T cell receptor beta chains reported below all come from one sample, sequenced in a study of CD8 T cells in ankylosing spondylitis. TCRdb redid the calling of the 5' RACE reads with MiXCR, one entry per CDR3 protein. The sample includes 200,000 or so distinct CDR3 sequences, about an eighth of them seen just once. The sequencing input was blood, either unsorted or a sorted T cell fraction (not recorded which). All receptors come from a female donor with ankylosing spondylitis or in good health (not recorded which).

There are many counts of this clonotype. The chain has TRBV27 and TRBJ1-2; D possibly corresponds to TRBD1 (5 bases). The germline V and J ends were trimmed by 4 bases and 5 bases, with 14 bases remaining between them. The germline CDR1 and CDR2 sequences are MNHEY and SMNVEV (reference sequence). The CDR3 sequence is 14 residues long. The DNA for the CDR3 is TGTGCCAGCAGTTCGACAGTATTACCGTATGGCTACACCTTC. Translation gives CASSSTVLPYGYTF.

This clonotype was seen a few times. DNA of the CDR3: TGTGCCACCACGAAACGGGGGCTATCGAACACTGAAGCTTTCTTT. Translating it yields CATTKRGLSNTEAFF. The chain is built from TRBV15 and TRBJ1-1; TRBD1 is a possible D gene (6 bases). Germline values: CDR1 LNHNV, CDR2 YYDKDF (reference sequence). Deletions cut 7 bases from V and 1 base from J, with 16 bases between. This CDR3 spans 15 amino acids.

This clonotype was detected many times. The chain links TRBV5-1 to TRBJ1-4, with a tentative D call TRBD1 (6 bases). The CDR3 extends over 15 amino acids. Trimming took 0 bases from V and 2 from J, leaving 8 bases between them. Germline V gives CDR1 SGHRS, CDR2 YFSETQ. CDR3 sequence (DNA): TGCGCCAGCAGCTTGGTGACAGGCACTAATGAAAAACTGTTTTTT. It codes for CASSLVTGTNEKLFF.

In its sample, this clonotype was seen many times. The rearrangement joins TRBV7-8 to TRBJ1-1, with D possibly being TRBD1 (5 bases). Germline CDR1 is SGHVS and CDR2 is FQNEAQ. Trimming took off 4 bases at V and 7 bases at J, with 25 bases between the two ends. This CDR3 is 17 amino acids long. The CDR3: CASSSLATGRLSDEAFF. The CDR3 DNA follows: TGTGCCAGCAGCTCCCTGGCAACAGGTCGCCTTTCGGATGAAGCTTTCTTT.

This sequence joins TRBV6-1 and TRBJ2-7; perhaps D is TRBD1 or TRBD2 (5 bases each). This CDR3 is built from 14 residues. In germline, CDR1 is MNHNS, CDR2 SASEGT. V lost 3 bases, J lost 1 base, and 10 bases lay in between. The CDR3 nucleotides are TGTGCCAGCAGTGACTGGGACGGATCCTACGAGCAGTACTTC. It encodes CASSDWDGSYEQYF.

This chain joins TRBV7-9 and TRBJ1-4; D uncertain. The CDR3 has 15 amino acids. In germline, CDR1 is SEHNR, CDR2 FQNEAQ (reference sequence). V was shortened by 9 bases and J by 7 bases, with 21 bases between the two germline ends. CDR3 sequence: CARNRGSWLGEKLFF. DNA of the CDR3: TGTGCCAGGAACCGCGGGAGCTGGTTAGGTGAAAAACTGTTTTTT.

This clonotype was seen repeatedly, ten times or more. The rearrangement joins TRBV2 to TRBJ2-2, with 7 positions matching TRBD1. V lost 5 bases and J lost 5; bases outside the gene matches: 11. Germline CDR1 and CDR2: SNHLY and FYNNEI. The CDR3 loop spans 16 amino acids. The CDR3 protein is CASSPEGRGWTGELFF. The CDR3, as DNA: TGTGCCAGCAGTCCCGAGGGCAGGGGGTGGACCGGGGAGCTGTTTTTT.

This clonotype has at least ten counts. The chain joins TRBV7-8 to TRBJ2-2, with D unclear. This CDR3 is built from 13 residues. Germline CDR1 reads SGHVS; CDR2 reads FQNEAQ. V gave up 1 base and J gave up 4 bases, with 4 bases separating them. CDR3 coding DNA: TGTGCCAGCAGCTTAGAGACCACCGGGGAGCTGTTTTTT. Its protein product is CASSLETTGELFF.

This clonotype was observed many times. The J gene is TRBJ1-2, the V gene TRBV4-2, with D perhaps matching TRBD1 (5 bases). The CDR3 length is 16 residues. Deletions cut 1 base from V and 4 bases from J, with 16 bases between. The V gene's germline CDR1 is LGHNA and CDR2 YNFKEQ. The CDR3 DNA reads as TGTGCCAGCAGCCAAGTTTCGGCGGGGGTCGGCTATGGCTACACCTTC. This gives the protein CASSQVSAGVGYGYTF.

The table lists this clonotype with many counts. The rearrangement uses TRBV18 and TRBJ1-1, with D unclear. Germline V CDR1 and CDR2: KGHSH, LQKENI. V lost 3 bases and J 7 bases, leaving 12 bases between the germline ends. This CDR3 spans 13 amino acids. The CDR3 DNA sequence: TGTGCCAGCTCACCCGGGGAAGAAGGTGAAGCTTTCTTT. Its translation is CASSPGEEGEAFF.

The V call is TRBV18, the J call TRBJ1-6; TRBD1 might be the D (5 bases). The V end lost 1 base, the J end lost 3 bases, and 7 bases lay between the germline ends. There are 15 residues in the CDR3. From germline, CDR1 is KGHSH and CDR2 LQKENI. Here the CDR3 reads CASSPRQIYNSPLHF. CDR3 nucleotide sequence: TGTGCCAGCTCACCACGACAGATCTATAATTCACCCCTCCACTTT.

In its sample, this clonotype was seen many times. CDR3 in amino acids: CASTETLAGSYNEQFF. The CDR3 coding sequence is TGTGCCAGCACCGAAACTCTAGCGGGCTCCTACAATGAGCAGTTCTTC. The chain uses TRBV21-1 and TRBJ2-1; the DNA was not used to check the table's D call, TRBD2. TRBV21-1 is labeled a pseudogene. The CDR3 runs to 16 residues.

At least ten counts were recorded for this clonotype. The genes are TRBV29-1 and TRBJ2-3; a weak D match, TRBD2 (5 bases). There are 15 residues in the CDR3. CDR1 and CDR2 (germline): SQVTM, ANQGSEA. The V and J ends lost 7 bases and 4 bases respectively, with 21 bases between them. CDR3 region: CSAPQAPGRADTQYF. CDR3 DNA: TGCAGCGCCCCGCAGGCTCCGGGAAGGGCAGATACGCAGTATTTT.

This clonotype was picked up many times. The chain employs TRBV3-1 and TRBJ2-6, with a weak D call TRBD1 (5 bases). Germline V gives CDR1 LGHDT, CDR2 YNNKEL (reference sequence). The CDR3 runs to 17 residues. Between the trimmed V and J ends, which lost 3 bases and 0 bases, there was a span of 12 bases. DNA for the CDR3: TGTGCCAGCAGCCAGACGGGTAGGGGCTCTGGGGCCAACGTCCTGACTTTC. This translates into CASSQTGRGSGANVLTF. The full variable domain, completed using reference TRBV3-1 and TRBJ2-6, is DTAVSQTPKYLVTQMGNDKSIKCEQNLGHDTMYWYKQDSKKFLKIMFSYNNKELIINETVPNRFSPKSPDKAHLNLHINSLELGDSAVYFCASSQTGRGSGANVLTFGAGSRLTVL.

This clonotype turned up a few times. This rearrangement joins TRBV5-1 to TRBJ2-7; TRBD2 matches at 12 bases. CDR3 size: 14 residues. From germline, CDR1 is SGHRS and CDR2 YFSETQ. V shed 0 bases and J 6 bases; nucleotides not matched to a gene: 1. The CDR3 sequence: CASSLGLAGAEQYF. The CDR3 DNA reads TGCGCCAGCAGCTTGGGACTAGCGGGAGCCGAGCAGTACTTC.

This clonotype was picked up a small number of times. The rearrangement joins TRBV5-1 to TRBJ2-5; a possible D gene is TRBD2 (5 bases). The V and J ends lost 0 bases and 2 bases respectively, with 14 bases between them. This CDR3 region has 16 residues. CDR1 is SGHRS and CDR2 is YFSETQ in the germline V gene. CDR3 protein: CASSLGGAPGQETQYF. The CDR3 DNA reads as TGCGCCAGCAGCTTGGGGGGTGCACCGGGGCAAGAGACCCAGTACTTC.

This clonotype appeared many times. CDR3 sequence (DNA): TGTGCCAGCAGCTTGACAGGGGGTAGTGAAAAACTGTTTTTT. The encoded protein is CASSLTGGSEKLFF. The genes are TRBV11-2 and TRBJ1-4, with 9 nucleotides matching TRBD1. Trimming cost V 3 bases and J 7 bases; bases outside gene matches: 3. The CDR3 is 14 amino acids. Germline loops: CDR1 SGHAT, CDR2 FQNNGV. Combining the CDR3 with reference TRBV11-2 and TRBJ1-4 gives the whole variable domain EAGVAQSPRYKIIEKRQSVAFWCNPISGHATLYWYQQILGQGPKLLIQFQNNGVVDDSQLPKDRFSAERLKGVDSTLKIQPAKLEDSAVYLCASSLTGGSEKLFFGSGTQLSVL.

This clonotype was detected ten times or more. The chain recombines TRBV20-1 with TRBJ2-3, with 8 bases that match TRBD2. V lost 0 bases and J lost 0; bases outside the gene matches: 5. There are 16 residues in the CDR3. Germline CDR1 reads DFQATT; CDR2 reads SNEGSKA (reference sequence). CDR3 sequence (DNA): TGCAGTGCTAGAGATAGCACTAGCGGTAGCACAGATACGCAGTATTTT. Protein: CSARDSTSGSTDTQYF.

This clonotype was detected many times. The chain has TRBV9 and TRBJ2-5, with 8 positions matching TRBD2. Trimming removed 0 bases from V and 5 bases from J; junction bases left unmatched: 9. CDR3 length: 16 amino acids. Germline lookup yields CDR1 SGDLS and CDR2 YYNGEE. The CDR3 coding sequence is TGTGCCAGCAGCGTAGCTACGCGGGGGGCAGGGGAGACCCAGTACTTC. Translating it yields CASSVATRGAGETQYF.

In its sample, this clonotype was seen many times. This chain uses TRBV7-8 with TRBJ2-2, with unresolved D. The ends were cut back, 5 bases at V and 1 base at J, with 5 bases in the middle. CDR1 is SGHVS and CDR2 is FQNEAQ in the germline V gene. The CDR3 contains 13 residues. CDR3 DNA: TGTGCCAGCAGCACAGTGAACACCGGGGAGCTGTTTTTT. Its translation: CASSTVNTGELFF.

This clonotype was seen repeatedly, ten times or more. This chain connects TRBV6-6 to TRBJ1-5; D is unresolved. The CDR3 is made up of 13 amino acids. In germline, CDR1 is MNHNY, CDR2 SVGAGI (reference sequence). The V and J ends lost 6 bases and 9 bases respectively, with 15 bases between them. CDR3 coding DNA: TGTGCCAGCAGAATCGACCTCTCGGGGCCCCAGCATTTT. Amino acid sequence: CASRIDLSGPQHF.

As DNA, the CDR3 is TGCAGTGCCGAAGGTAGCGGGAGGGAAGCAGATACGCAGTATTTT. It yields the protein CSAEGSGREADTQYF. The chain employs TRBV20-1 and TRBJ2-3, with 11 bases fitting TRBD2. The CDR3 contains 15 residues. V gave up 6 bases and J gave up 4 bases; unmatched junction bases: 9. The germline gives CDR1 DFQATT, CDR2 SNEGSKA (reference sequence).

This clonotype has a handful of counts. The chain is built from TRBV19 and TRBJ1-6; 7 bases are a match to TRBD1. In germline, CDR1 is LNHDA, CDR2 SQIVND (reference sequence). The CDR3 runs 13 residues. V dropped 7 bases and J dropped 10; count of bases not matched to a gene: 7. CDR3 DNA sequence: TGTGCCAGTATGGACAGGACCTTATCACCCCTCCACTTT. This encodes CASMDRTLSPLHF.

This clonotype was counted many times. The rearrangement uses TRBV7-2 and TRBJ2-1; a weak D match, TRBD2 (5 bases). The V end was cut by 3 bases, the J end by 15 bases, with 15 bases between. Germline CDR1 and CDR2: SGHTA and FQGNSA. This CDR3 region has 12 residues. The CDR3 region is CASSFGFRDLFF. DNA of the CDR3: TGTGCCAGCAGCTTTGGTTTCCGGGATCTGTTCTTC.

This clonotype occurred many times. The chain combines TRBV3-1 with TRBJ1-4; no firm D call. CDR3 length: 14 residues. Germline V lookup: CDR1 LGHDT, CDR2 YNNKEL (reference sequence). Between the trimmed V and J ends, which lost 4 bases and 5 bases, there was a span of 11 bases. The CDR3 sequence is CASSRTDLNEKLFF. CDR3 DNA: TGTGCCAGCAGCCGTACGGACTTGAATGAAAAACTGTTTTTT.

This clonotype occurred many times. The rearrangement links TRBV7-9 to TRBJ2-6; D is unclear. Germline assignment: CDR1 SEHNR and CDR2 FQNEAQ (reference sequence). This CDR3 has 16 residues. V lost 0 bases and J 0 bases, leaving 6 bases between the germline ends. CDR3 in DNA: TGTGCCAGCAGCTTAGCCGGTCCCTCTGGGGCCAACGTCCTGACTTTC. It yields the protein CASSLAGPSGANVLTF.

This clonotype was seen ten or more times. V and J are TRBV18 and TRBJ2-7; 10 nucleotides agree with TRBD2. Germline V gene sequence: CDR1 KGHSH, CDR2 LQKENI. The CDR3 runs to 15 residues. Trimming cost V 6 bases and J 5 bases; bases outside gene matches: 10. DNA for the CDR3: TGTGCCAGCTCCAGGGATAGCGGGAGGATCGACGAGCAGTACTTC. Protein sequence: CASSRDSGRIDEQYF.